This passage covers 27 T cell receptor beta chains from one sample sequenced in a study of Graves' ophthalmopathy and Graves' hyperthyroidism. Transcripts of RNA were the source for amplifying TCR beta CDR3 regions. An opening RT-PCR round employed HTBI primers and preceded a second-round multiplex PCR. TCRdb re-called the multiplex PCR reads with MiXCR, one entry per CDR3 protein. The profile shows over a million distinct CDR3 sequences, about 40% of them singletons. Sequenced material: peripheral blood or thyroid tissue (not recorded which). The receptors derive from an adult man with Graves' hyperthyroidism.

As for this clonotype: A clone one base away is much larger, so this may be a read error. J is TRBJ1-2 and V is TRBV7-9; 8 bases align to TRBD1. The V gene end was trimmed by 5 bases and the J gene end by 6 bases; junction bases not matched to a gene: 8. This CDR3 contains 14 residues. Per the germline V gene, CDR1 is SEHNR and CDR2 is FQNEAQ (reference sequence). The CDR3 sequence: CASSHRTGNHGYTF. CDR3 DNA sequence: TGTGCCAGCAGCCACAGGACAGGGAACCATGGCTACACCTTC.

The chain employs TRBV29-1 and TRBJ1-2, with unresolved D. The V and J ends lost 6 bases and 8 bases respectively, with 19 bases between them. This CDR3 comprises 13 residues. Germline CDR1 is SQVTM and CDR2 is ANQGSEA. As DNA, the CDR3 is TGCAGCGTAGACGAAGGAGCCTTGGGCGGCTACACCTTC. It encodes CSVDEGALGGYTF.

This clonotype came up a few times. This chain uses TRBV18 with TRBJ1-6; D gene uncertain. The CDR3 covers 14 residues. V gave up 6 bases and J gave up 7 bases, with 13 bases separating them. The germline gives CDR1 KGHSH, CDR2 LQKENI. CDR3 nucleotide sequence: TGTGCCAGCTCTCCAAGGACGGAAAATTCACCCCTCCACTTT. Its protein is CASSPRTENSPLHF.

This clonotype was seen only a few times. The V and J genes are TRBV27 and TRBJ1-4; 9 bases line up with TRBD1. The CDR3 totals 13 residues. With 9 bases clipped from V and 7 bases from J, the junction kept 6 bases outside the gene matches. The germline V gene encodes CDR1 MNHEY and CDR2 SMNVEV (reference sequence). DNA of the CDR3: TGTGCCAGTACAGGGGGCGCTTTTGAAAAACTGTTTTTT. Protein sequence: CASTGGAFEKLFF.

This chain uses TRBV7-2 with TRBJ1-4; the D is unclear. Trimming removed 3 bases at V and 5 bases at J, with 19 bases between. CDR1 and CDR2 (germline): SGHTA, FQGNSA. CDR3 length: 17 amino acids. The CDR3 reads CASSLSSKPDGNEKLFF. The CDR3, as DNA: TGTGCCAGCAGCTTGTCATCGAAACCCGACGGGAATGAAAAACTGTTTTTT.

There are many counts of this clonotype. The CDR3 protein is CASSLIGRDYGYTF. The CDR3 region has the DNA TGCGCCAGCAGCCTTATCGGACGGGACTATGGCTACACCTTC. The chain has TRBV5-1 and TRBJ1-2, with no clear D. The CDR3 is made up of 14 amino acids. The germline V gene encodes CDR1 SGHRS and CDR2 YFSETQ. V lost 4 bases and J lost 3, with 13 bases in between.

Remarks on this clonotype: This sequence may be a read error, since a much larger clone differs from it by one base. The chain joins TRBV12-3 or TRBV12-4 to TRBJ1-2; no reliable D call. Trimming shortened V by 8 bases and J by 2 bases, and 15 bases separated the two germline ends. This CDR3 is 14 amino acids long. In nucleotides, the CDR3 is TGTGCCAGCGGCCCGGTGAGACGAAACTATGGCTACACCTTC. This sequence encodes CASGPVRRNYGYTF.

This clonotype was seen many times. The gene calls are TRBV13 and TRBJ2-7, with D perhaps TRBD2 (5 bases). Trimming removed 3 bases at V and 7 bases at J, with 16 bases between. Germline V lookup: CDR1 PRHDT, CDR2 FYEKMQ (reference sequence). This CDR3 is built from 14 residues. CDR3 region: CASSFSTASGEQYF. DNA for the CDR3: TGTGCCAGCAGCTTCTCGACGGCGTCGGGGGAGCAGTACTTC.

Ten or more counts support this clonotype. This rearrangement joins TRBV12-3 or TRBV12-4 to TRBJ1-2; 7 nucleotides align to TRBD1. The CDR3 has 15 residues. The V and J ends lost 6 bases and 1 base, in that order; junction bases with no gene match: 8. The CDR3 is CASSLDRSFNYGYTF. DNA of the CDR3: TGTGCCAGCAGCTTGGACAGGAGCTTTAACTATGGCTACACCTTC.

The rearrangement links TRBV7-2 to TRBJ1-5; TRBD1 is a possible D gene (5 bases). Deletions cut 1 base from V and 11 bases from J, with 21 bases between. Per germline, CDR1 SGHTA and CDR2 FQGNSA. This CDR3 spans 16 amino acids. The CDR3 reads CASSLGRSGTQATQHF. CDR3 nucleotides: TGTGCCAGCAGCTTAGGTCGTAGCGGGACGCAAGCGACCCAGCATTTT.

V usage is TRBV12-3 or TRBV12-4 and J usage is TRBJ2-7, with D perhaps assigned TRBD1 or TRBD2 (6 bases each). CDR3 length equals 15 residues. Between the trimmed V and J ends, which lost 7 bases and 6 bases, there was a span of 22 bases. The CDR3 DNA reads as TGTGCCAGCACCTTCTCGGGGGCCACCTTTAGCGAGCAGTACTTC. Its protein is CASTFSGATFSEQYF.

This clonotype came up a few times. The chain recombines TRBV10-3 with TRBJ1-1; 7 bases are a match to TRBD1. The CDR3 is made up of 14 amino acids. CDR1 is ENHRY, CDR2 SYGVKD, per germline. V shed 10 bases and J 3 bases; nucleotides not matched to a gene: 11. Here the CDR3 DNA reads TGTGCCAGCAGAGGACGACAGGGTGACACTGAAGCTTTCTTT. Translation: CASRGRQGDTEAFF.

The genes are TRBV9 and TRBJ2-7; 12 bases map to TRBD2. The CDR3 covers 17 residues. J lost 2 bases, V lost 4 bases, and 10 bases had no gene match. Germline CDR1 is SGDLS and CDR2 is YYNGEE. In nucleotides, the CDR3 is TGTGCCAGCAGCCCCAACCGGCTAGCGGGAGGGGCCTACGAGCAGTACTTC. The encoded protein is CASSPNRLAGGAYEQYF.

This chain links TRBV15 with TRBJ2-5, with D unclear. Trimming shortened V by 1 base and J by 1 base, and 7 bases separated the two germline ends. This CDR3 is built from 14 residues. Germline V CDR1 and CDR2: LNHNV, YYDKDF (reference sequence). The CDR3: CATSRGTRQETQYF. The CDR3 DNA reads TGTGCCACCAGCAGAGGGACCCGCCAAGAGACCCAGTACTTC.

This clonotype has ten or more counts. The rearrangement uses TRBV20-1 and TRBJ1-4; D possibly corresponds to TRBD1 (6 bases). The germline V gene encodes CDR1 DFQATT and CDR2 SNEGSKA (reference sequence). The CDR3 runs 12 residues. V was clipped by 0 bases and J by 11 bases, with 10 bases between them. The CDR3 spells CSAREGGSKLFF. CDR3 DNA sequence: TGCAGTGCTAGAGAGGGGGGCTCGAAACTGTTTTTT.

This clonotype was recorded a few times. This chain connects TRBV29-1 to TRBJ2-5; 13 bases are shared with TRBD2. The CDR3 loop spans 15 amino acids. From germline, CDR1 is SQVTM and CDR2 ANQGSEA. Trimming removed 0 bases from V and 7 bases from J; junction bases left unmatched: 5. The CDR3 coding sequence is TGCAGCGTTGAAGAAGGGACTAGCGGGATGAGGACCCAGTACTTC. Translating it yields CSVEEGTSGMRTQYF.

This chain connects TRBV29-1 to TRBJ2-7, with 8 bases that match TRBD1. The J call could be wrong; TRBJ2-1 is a better fit for the DNA end. CDR3 length: 14 amino acids. CDR1 and CDR2 (germline): SQVTM, ANQGSEA. Written as DNA, the CDR3 is TGCAGCGTTGTCGGGGACAGGTCTCACAATGAGCAGTTCTTC. The encoded protein is CSVVGDRSHNEQFF.

For the CDR3, the DNA is TGCAGTGCTAGAGAAACGACAGGGTTTCTTTATCAGCCCCAGCATTTT. It is translated as CSARETTGFLYQPQHF. This chain links TRBV20-1 with TRBJ1-5, with 7 bases identical to TRBD1. Trimming took 0 bases from V and 5 from J; bases not matched to a gene: 10. Germline CDR1 and CDR2: DFQATT and SNEGSKA (reference sequence). The CDR3 runs to 16 residues.

This clonotype was seen ten or more times. V gene TRBV15 combines with J gene TRBJ1-5, with 12 bases identical to TRBD1. The CDR3 has 18 residues. Germline trimming cut 3 bases from V and 6 bases from J; bases unmatched to any gene: 12. In germline, CDR1 is LNHNV, CDR2 YYDKDF (reference sequence). The CDR3 nucleotides read TGTGCCACCAGCAGGGTGGGGACAGGGGGCTGGTTGGGTCAGCCCCAGCATTTT. Translated: CATSRVGTGGWLGQPQHF.

This sequence joins TRBV27 and TRBJ2-7, with a weak D call TRBD2 (5 bases). V was shortened by 6 bases and J by 7 bases, with 19 bases between the two germline ends. The germline CDR1 and CDR2 sequences are MNHEY and SMNVEV (reference sequence). The CDR3 is made up of 14 amino acids. CDR3 sequence reads: CASRRGIPHWEQYF. The CDR3 coding sequence is TGTGCCAGCAGAAGAGGGATACCCCATTGGGAGCAGTACTTC.

This clonotype appeared a few times. The chain carries TRBV9 and TRBJ2-7; 9 positions agree with TRBD2. Germline CDR1 reads SGDLS; CDR2 reads YYNGEE. V lost 4 bases and J lost 5; bases outside the gene matches: 16. This CDR3 region has 17 residues. CDR3 residues: CASSQVRVAGVSDEQYF. CDR3 coding DNA: TGTGCCAGCAGCCAAGTTCGGGTAGCGGGAGTTAGCGACGAGCAGTACTTC.

Remarks on this clonotype: Given a much more abundant clone one base away, this may be a read error. The chain has TRBV20-1 and TRBJ2-2, with D perhaps assigned TRBD1 or TRBD2 (5 bases each). CDR1 DFQATT and CDR2 SNEGSKA come from the germline V gene (reference sequence). Trimming pared 5 bases from V and 7 bases from J, leaving 14 bases between. The CDR3 has 13 residues. The CDR3 reads CSAYVGTIGELFF. CDR3 nucleotide sequence: TGCAGTGCTTACGTAGGGACCATCGGGGAGCTGTTTTTT.

The genes are TRBV7-2 and TRBJ2-5; tentative D call: TRBD1 (5 bases). V shed 5 bases and J shed 9 bases, with 16 bases lying between them. CDR1 and CDR2 (germline): SGHTA, FQGNSA. There are 13 residues in the CDR3. CDR3 sequence reads: CASSPDISQPQYF. The CDR3, as DNA: TGTGCCAGCAGCCCGGACATTAGCCAGCCCCAGTACTTC.

The gene calls are TRBV15 and TRBJ2-7; D is possibly TRBD2 (6 bases). CDR1 is LNHNV and CDR2 is YYDKDF in the germline V gene (reference sequence). Between the trimmed V and J ends, which lost 11 bases and 5 bases, there was a span of 25 bases. There are 15 residues in the CDR3. CDR3 residues: CAPGREASATHEQYF. The CDR3 region has the DNA TGTGCCCCCGGCAGAGAGGCTAGCGCGACCCACGAGCAGTACTTC.

This clonotype occurred many times. V usage is TRBV7-8 and J usage is TRBJ1-5; D gene ambiguous. Trimming shortened V by 2 bases and J by 0 bases, and 8 bases separated the two germline ends. The CDR3 is 15 amino acids. From germline, CDR1 is SGHVS and CDR2 FQNEAQ. This CDR3 reads CASSLWSVSNQPQHF. The CDR3 DNA follows: TGTGCCAGCAGCTTATGGAGTGTTAGCAATCAGCCCCAGCATTTT. Based on the CDR3 plus reference TRBV7-8 and TRBJ1-5, the full variable domain is GAGVSQSPRYKVAKRGQDVALRCDPISGHVSLFWYQQALGQGPEFLTYFQNEAQLDKSGLPSDRFFAERPEGSVSTLKIQRTQQEDSAVYLCASSLWSVSNQPQHFGDGTRLSIL.

This clonotype occurred a few times. The CDR3 region is CASSPRTSGRAWETQYF. The CDR3 region has the DNA TGTGCCAGCAGCCCCCGGACTAGCGGGAGGGCTTGGGAGACCCAGTACTTC. This sequence joins TRBV14 and TRBJ2-5; 15 bases align to TRBD2. The CDR3 is 17 amino acids. V lost 4 bases, J lost 5 bases, and 8 bases stayed unmatched. The V gene's germline CDR1 is SGHDN and CDR2 FVKESK.

This clonotype was observed at least ten times. The chain uses TRBV20-1 and TRBJ2-7, with 9 bases aligning to TRBD1. This CDR3 comprises 15 residues. CDR1 and CDR2 from the germline V gene are DFQATT and SNEGSKA (reference sequence). After removal of 0 bases from V and 5 bases from J, the junction contained 8 bases not matched to a gene. CDR3 DNA: TGCAGTGCTAGAGATAGTGGACAGGGGACAGACGAGCAGTACTTC. This translates into CSARDSGQGTDEQYF.